This is a list of T cell receptor beta chains from one sample in a study of post-analysis software for immune sequencing data. TCRdb re-called the PCR reads through MiXCR, storing one row per CDR3 protein. The sample records hundreds of thousands of distinct CDR3 sequences, around 60% being singletons. The sequenced sample was blood. The source of these receptors is a girl aged 2-10 years with multiple sclerosis. Each CDR3 is given with its conserved first and last residue. Each record gives: J gene, D gene, V gene, clone size, CDR3 protein, CDR3 DNA. The D gene is left open where the match is weak. Not all rows give a size; the values are once, few, many and, for expanded clones, a class.

j_call: TRBJ1-1
d_call: NA
v_call: TRBV20-1
clone_size: few
cdr3_aa: CSARGGGTEAFF
cdr3_nt: TGCAGTGCTAGGGGTGGGGGGACTGAAGCTTTCTTT

j_call: TRBJ2-7
d_call: NA
v_call: TRBV11-1
clone_size: few
cdr3_aa: CASSLADRQPYEQYF
cdr3_nt: TGTGCCAGCAGCTTAGCGGACAGACAACCCTACGAGCAGTACTTC

j_call: TRBJ2-7
d_call: NA
v_call: TRBV29-1
clone_size: once
cdr3_aa: CSVETPSYEQYF
cdr3_nt: TGCAGCGTTGAAACACCTTCCTACGAGCAGTACTTC

j_call: TRBJ2-5
d_call: NA
v_call: TRBV6-1
clone_size: NA
cdr3_aa: CASSEAKVKGETQYF
cdr3_nt: TGTGCCAGCAGTGAAGCGAAAGTGAAGGGAGAGACCCAGTACTTC

j_call: TRBJ2-7
d_call: NA
v_call: TRBV5-1
clone_size: NA
cdr3_aa: CASSSTGNPYEQYF
cdr3_nt: TGCGCCAGCAGCTCCACAGGGAACCCCTACGAGCAGTACTTC

j_call: TRBJ2-5
d_call: TRBD1
v_call: TRBV29-1
clone_size: few
cdr3_aa: CSVEETGWETQYF
cdr3_nt: TGCAGCGTTGAAGAGACAGGGTGGGAGACCCAGTACTTC

j_call: TRBJ2-3
d_call: NA
v_call: TRBV6-4
clone_size: once
cdr3_aa: CASSPLASAPTDTQYF
cdr3_nt: TGTGCCAGCAGTCCCCTAGCGTCAGCCCCCACAGATACGCAGTATTTT

j_call: TRBJ2-7
d_call: TRBD1
v_call: TRBV29-1
clone_size: few
cdr3_aa: CSVELSLTGGFPGEQYF
cdr3_nt: TGCAGCGTTGAATTAAGCTTAACAGGGGGCTTTCCGGGGGAGCAGTACTTC

j_call: TRBJ2-5
d_call: NA
v_call: TRBV12-5
clone_size: few
cdr3_aa: CASGYRVAAQETQYF
cdr3_nt: TGTGCTAGTGGCTACAGGGTTGCCGCCCAAGAGACCCAGTACTTC

j_call: TRBJ2-1
d_call: NA
v_call: TRBV27
clone_size: NA
cdr3_aa: CASSLSQGTLYNEQFF
cdr3_nt: TGTGCCAGCAGTTTATCTCAGGGGACCCTCTACAATGAGCAGTTCTTC

j_call: TRBJ2-5
d_call: NA
v_call: TRBV6-1
clone_size: few
cdr3_aa: CASKWGSFRETQYF
cdr3_nt: TGTGCCAGCAAGTGGGGTTCGTTTCGCGAGACCCAGTACTTC

j_call: TRBJ2-6
d_call: NA
v_call: TRBV6-6
clone_size: NA
cdr3_aa: CASSYYPGTGANVLTF
cdr3_nt: TGTGCCAGCAGTTACTATCCAGGGACTGGGGCCAACGTCCTGACTTTC

j_call: TRBJ2-5
d_call: NA
v_call: TRBV6-2/TRBV6-3
clone_size: few
cdr3_aa: CASSYLPLAEETQYF
cdr3_nt: TGTGCCAGCAGTTACCTTCCACTAGCCGAAGAGACCCAGTACTTC

j_call: TRBJ2-3
d_call: TRBD2
v_call: TRBV7-2
clone_size: NA
cdr3_aa: CASSLIGRGFRTDTQYF
cdr3_nt: TGTGCCAGCAGCTTAATCGGGCGGGGGTTTCGCACAGATACGCAGTATTTT

j_call: TRBJ1-2
d_call: NA
v_call: TRBV6-2/TRBV6-3
clone_size: NA
cdr3_aa: CASSSTQGSYGYTF
cdr3_nt: TGTGCCAGCAGTTCCACACAGGGAAGCTATGGCTACACCTTC

j_call: TRBJ1-1
d_call: NA
v_call: TRBV27
clone_size: NA
cdr3_aa: CASSSRVKREAFF
cdr3_nt: TGTGCCAGCAGTTCCCGGGTCAAACGTGAAGCTTTCTTT

j_call: TRBJ2-5
d_call: NA
v_call: TRBV20-1
clone_size: few
cdr3_aa: CSAPENPQETQYF
cdr3_nt: TGCAGTGCCCCAGAGAACCCACAAGAGACCCAGTACTTC

j_call: TRBJ2-5
d_call: TRBD2
v_call: TRBV15
clone_size: NA
cdr3_aa: CATSSVREPVRETQYF
cdr3_nt: TGTGCCACCAGCAGCGTGCGGGAGCCGGTGCGAGAGACCCAGTACTTC

j_call: TRBJ1-1
d_call: NA
v_call: TRBV4-2
clone_size: NA
cdr3_aa: CASSQEQSMNTEAFF
cdr3_nt: TGTGCCAGCAGCCAAGAGCAGTCGATGAACACTGAAGCTTTCTTT

j_call: TRBJ2-3
d_call: NA
v_call: TRBV7-8
clone_size: few
cdr3_aa: CASSSSGTVRTDTQYF
cdr3_nt: TGTGCCAGCAGCTCCTCTGGCACCGTACGCACAGATACGCAGTATTTT

j_call: TRBJ1-2
d_call: NA
v_call: TRBV12-3/TRBV12-4
clone_size: few
cdr3_aa: CASRLGGLPDGGYTF
cdr3_nt: TGTGCCAGCCGGCTTGGAGGGCTCCCGGACGGTGGCTACACCTTC

j_call: TRBJ2-1
d_call: NA
v_call: TRBV12-3/TRBV12-4
clone_size: once
cdr3_aa: CASRLGTQQFF
cdr3_nt: TGTGCCAGCAGACTTGGGACACAGCAGTTCTTC

j_call: TRBJ2-1
d_call: TRBD2
v_call: TRBV6-5
clone_size: NA
cdr3_aa: CASRLLGLAEYNEQFF
cdr3_nt: TGTGCCAGCCGACTCCTCGGGCTAGCGGAGTACAATGAGCAGTTCTTC

j_call: TRBJ2-4
d_call: NA
v_call: TRBV7-2
clone_size: NA
cdr3_aa: CASSHYGTPGNIQYF
cdr3_nt: TGTGCCAGCAGCCACTACGGGACACCGGGAAACATTCAGTACTTC

j_call: TRBJ1-1
d_call: NA
v_call: TRBV5-1
clone_size: few
cdr3_aa: CASSRGPWATEAFF
cdr3_nt: TGCGCCAGCAGTCGTGGTCCTTGGGCCACTGAAGCTTTCTTT

j_call: TRBJ2-7
d_call: NA
v_call: TRBV7-2
clone_size: NA
cdr3_aa: CASSLVRRLNYEQYF
cdr3_nt: TGTGCCAGCAGCTTAGTGCGGAGACTTAACTACGAGCAGTACTTC

j_call: TRBJ2-1
d_call: NA
v_call: TRBV6-2/TRBV6-3
clone_size: NA
cdr3_aa: CASRLALSSYNEQFF
cdr3_nt: TGTGCCAGCAGACTAGCCTTAAGCTCCTACAATGAGCAGTTCTTC

j_call: TRBJ2-5
d_call: TRBD2
v_call: TRBV29-1
clone_size: NA
cdr3_aa: CSVEDRGGEETQYF
cdr3_nt: TGCAGCGTTGAAGATCGCGGGGGGGAAGAGACCCAGTACTTC

j_call: TRBJ2-5
d_call: NA
v_call: TRBV5-1
clone_size: NA
cdr3_aa: CASSSDRTETQYF
cdr3_nt: TGCGCCAGCAGCTCGGACAGAACGGAGACCCAGTACTTC

j_call: TRBJ2-7
d_call: TRBD1
v_call: TRBV3-1
clone_size: NA
cdr3_aa: CASSQNAGTGKNEQYF
cdr3_nt: TGTGCCAGCAGCCAAAACGCCGGGACAGGGAAGAACGAGCAGTACTTC

j_call: TRBJ2-1
d_call: TRBD2
v_call: TRBV9
clone_size: few
cdr3_aa: CASSGRLAGGVGSYNEQFF
cdr3_nt: TGTGCCAGCAGCGGCCGACTAGCGGGGGGTGTAGGGTCCTACAATGAGCAGTTCTTC

j_call: TRBJ1-2
d_call: NA
v_call: TRBV29-1
clone_size: few
cdr3_aa: CSGAMGSYGYTF
cdr3_nt: TGCAGCGGGGCTATGGGATCCTATGGCTACACCTTC

j_call: TRBJ2-1
d_call: TRBD1
v_call: TRBV4-1
clone_size: few
cdr3_aa: CASSHPGGAWGNEQFF
cdr3_nt: TGCGCCAGCAGCCACCCAGGGGGCGCGTGGGGCAATGAGCAGTTCTTC

j_call: TRBJ2-7
d_call: TRBD1
v_call: TRBV10-3
clone_size: NA
cdr3_aa: CAISAASGTGSPDEQYF
cdr3_nt: TGTGCCATCAGTGCAGCATCGGGGACAGGGAGCCCTGACGAGCAGTACTTC

j_call: TRBJ1-2
d_call: NA
v_call: TRBV29-1
clone_size: NA
cdr3_aa: CSARTGTSYGYTF
cdr3_nt: TGCAGCGCCCGAACAGGGACCTCCTATGGCTACACCTTC

j_call: TRBJ2-3
d_call: TRBD2
v_call: TRBV5-1
clone_size: NA
cdr3_aa: CASSPLAGASTDTQYF
cdr3_nt: TGCGCCAGCAGCCCACTAGCGGGGGCTAGCACAGATACGCAGTATTTT

j_call: TRBJ2-1
d_call: TRBD2
v_call: TRBV20-1
clone_size: few
cdr3_aa: CSAPGLAGSYEQFF
cdr3_nt: TGCAGTGCCCCGGGACTAGCGGGCTCCTATGAGCAGTTCTTC

j_call: TRBJ2-3
d_call: NA
v_call: TRBV5-1
clone_size: NA
cdr3_aa: CASSSDRPRTDTQYF
cdr3_nt: TGCGCCAGCAGCTCAGACAGACCACGCACAGATACGCAGTATTTT

j_call: TRBJ2-7
d_call: NA
v_call: TRBV20-1
clone_size: NA
cdr3_aa: CSAATSETYEQYF
cdr3_nt: TGCAGTGCCGCGACTAGTGAGACCTACGAGCAGTACTTC

j_call: TRBJ2-7
d_call: TRBD1
v_call: TRBV5-1
clone_size: few
cdr3_aa: CASSFRGRVYEQYF
cdr3_nt: TGCGCCAGCAGCTTCAGGGGGCGAGTTTACGAGCAGTACTTC

j_call: TRBJ2-1
d_call: TRBD2
v_call: TRBV5-1
clone_size: NA
cdr3_aa: CASSLEGLGASEQFF
cdr3_nt: TGCGCCAGCAGCTTGGAGGGACTAGGAGCATCCGAGCAGTTCTTC

j_call: TRBJ2-3
d_call: TRBD1
v_call: TRBV7-2
clone_size: NA
cdr3_aa: CASSPGQGIASTDTQYF
cdr3_nt: TGTGCCAGCAGCCCCGGACAGGGGATAGCTAGCACAGATACGCAGTATTTT

j_call: TRBJ2-1
d_call: NA
v_call: TRBV12-3/TRBV12-4
clone_size: NA
cdr3_aa: CASILNNEQFF
cdr3_nt: TGTGCCAGCATCCTAAACAATGAGCAGTTCTTC

j_call: TRBJ2-5
d_call: TRBD2
v_call: TRBV29-1
clone_size: many
cdr3_aa: CSVEPTSGQTQYF
cdr3_nt: TGCAGCGTGGAACCAACTAGCGGCCAGACCCAGTACTTC

j_call: TRBJ2-1
d_call: TRBD1
v_call: TRBV6-5
clone_size: NA
cdr3_aa: CASSYSTGQGRNEQFF
cdr3_nt: TGTGCCAGCAGTTACTCGACTGGACAGGGGAGGAATGAGCAGTTCTTC

j_call: TRBJ2-3
d_call: NA
v_call: TRBV7-2
clone_size: NA
cdr3_aa: CASSLEGWDTQYF
cdr3_nt: TGTGCCAGCAGCTTGGAGGGATGGGATACGCAGTATTTT

j_call: TRBJ1-2
d_call: TRBD1
v_call: TRBV7-3
clone_size: many
cdr3_aa: CASSLGTGNYGYTF
cdr3_nt: TGTGCCAGCAGCTTAGGGACAGGGAACTATGGCTACACCTTC